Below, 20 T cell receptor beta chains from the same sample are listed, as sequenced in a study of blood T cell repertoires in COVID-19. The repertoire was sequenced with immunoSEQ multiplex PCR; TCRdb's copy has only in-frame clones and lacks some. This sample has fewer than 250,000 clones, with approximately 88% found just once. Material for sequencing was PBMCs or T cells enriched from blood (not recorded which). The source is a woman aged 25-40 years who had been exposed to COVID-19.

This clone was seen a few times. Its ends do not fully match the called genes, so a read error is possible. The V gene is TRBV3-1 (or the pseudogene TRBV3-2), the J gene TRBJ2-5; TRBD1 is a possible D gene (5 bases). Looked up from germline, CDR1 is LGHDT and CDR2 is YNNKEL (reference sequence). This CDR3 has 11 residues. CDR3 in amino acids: CASSANQGRDF. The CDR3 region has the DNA TGTGCCAGCAGCGCCAACCAGGGAAGGGACTTC.

Here the CDR3 reads CASSFRGGETQYF. The CDR3 nucleotides are TGTGCCAGCAGCTTTCGGGGAGGAGAGACCCAGTACTTC. The chain recombines TRBV13 with TRBJ2-5, with D maybe TRBD2 (6 bases). CDR3 length: 13 amino acids. V was cut by 3 bases and J by 4 bases, with 9 bases left in between. Germline loops: CDR1 PRHDT, CDR2 FYEKMQ (reference sequence). The full variable domain, completed using reference TRBV13 and TRBJ2-5, is AAGVIQSPRHLIKEKRETATLKCYPIPRHDTVYWYQQGPGQDPQFLISFYEKMQSDKGSIPDRFSAQQFSDYHSELNMSSLELGDSALYFCASSFRGGETQYFGPGTRLLVL.

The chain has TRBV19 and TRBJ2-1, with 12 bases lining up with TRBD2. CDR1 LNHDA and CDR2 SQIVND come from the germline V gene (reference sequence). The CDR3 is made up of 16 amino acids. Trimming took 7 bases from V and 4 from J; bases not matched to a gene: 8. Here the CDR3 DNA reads TGTGCCAGTAACCTAGCGGGAGGGGGTTTATACAATGAGCAGTTCTTC. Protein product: CASNLAGGGLYNEQFF. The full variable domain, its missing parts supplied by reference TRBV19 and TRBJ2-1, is DGGITQSPKYLFRKEGQNVTLSCEQNLNHDAMYWYRQDPGQGLRLIYYSQIVNDFQKGDIAEGYSVSREKKESFPLTVTSAQKNPTAFYLCASNLAGGGLYNEQFFGPGTRLTVL.

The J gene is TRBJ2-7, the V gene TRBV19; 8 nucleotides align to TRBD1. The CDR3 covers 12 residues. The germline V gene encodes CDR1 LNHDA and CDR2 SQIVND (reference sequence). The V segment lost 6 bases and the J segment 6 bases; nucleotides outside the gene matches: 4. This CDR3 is CASSRTGFEQYF. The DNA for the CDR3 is TGTGCCAGTAGCAGGACAGGGTTCGAGCAGTACTTC.

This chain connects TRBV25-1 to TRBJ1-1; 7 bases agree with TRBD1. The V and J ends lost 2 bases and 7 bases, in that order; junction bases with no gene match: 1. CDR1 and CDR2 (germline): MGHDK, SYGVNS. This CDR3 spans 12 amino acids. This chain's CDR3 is CASSEGQDEAFF. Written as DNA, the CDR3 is TGTGCCAGCAGTGAAGGACAGGATGAAGCTTTCTTT.

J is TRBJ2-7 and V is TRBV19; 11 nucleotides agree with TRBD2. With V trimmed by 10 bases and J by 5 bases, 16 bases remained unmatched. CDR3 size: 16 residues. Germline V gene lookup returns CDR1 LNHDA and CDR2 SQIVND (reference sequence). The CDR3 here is CANKGVAGGPKDEQYF. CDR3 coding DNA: TGTGCCAATAAAGGGGTAGCGGGAGGGCCGAAGGACGAGCAGTACTTC. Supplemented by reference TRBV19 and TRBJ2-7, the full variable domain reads DGGITQSPKYLFRKEGQNVTLSCEQNLNHDAMYWYRQDPGQGLRLIYYSQIVNDFQKGDIAEGYSVSREKKESFPLTVTSAQKNPTAFYLCANKGVAGGPKDEQYFGPGTRLTVT.

CDR3 amino acids: CASSPLIPGLAGPYEQYF. Written as DNA, the CDR3 is TGTGCCAGCTCACCCTTGATACCGGGACTAGCGGGCCCCTACGAGCAGTACTTC. This chain connects TRBV18 to TRBJ2-7, with 12 bases identical to TRBD2. J gave up 2 bases and V 3 bases, and 11 bases lay outside the gene matches. From germline, CDR1 is KGHSH and CDR2 LQKENI. CDR3 length: 18 residues.

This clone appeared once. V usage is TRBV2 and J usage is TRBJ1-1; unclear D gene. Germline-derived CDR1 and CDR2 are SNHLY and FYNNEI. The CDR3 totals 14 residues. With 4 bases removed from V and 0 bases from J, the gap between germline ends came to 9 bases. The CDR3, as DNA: TGTGCCAGCAGTGTAAACCAGATGAACACTGAAGCTTTCTTT. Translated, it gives CASSVNQMNTEAFF.

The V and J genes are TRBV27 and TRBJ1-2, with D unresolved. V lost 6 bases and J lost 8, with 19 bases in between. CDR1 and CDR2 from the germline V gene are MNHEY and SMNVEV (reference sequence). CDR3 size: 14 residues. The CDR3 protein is CASRGGGRLWGYTF. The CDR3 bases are TGTGCCAGCAGAGGCGGAGGTAGACTATGGGGCTACACCTTC.

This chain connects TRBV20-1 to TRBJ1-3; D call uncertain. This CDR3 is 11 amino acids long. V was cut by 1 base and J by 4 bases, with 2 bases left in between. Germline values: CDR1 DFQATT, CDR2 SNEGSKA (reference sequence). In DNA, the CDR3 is TGCAGTGCTAGAGCGGGAAACACCATATATTTT. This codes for CSARAGNTIYF.

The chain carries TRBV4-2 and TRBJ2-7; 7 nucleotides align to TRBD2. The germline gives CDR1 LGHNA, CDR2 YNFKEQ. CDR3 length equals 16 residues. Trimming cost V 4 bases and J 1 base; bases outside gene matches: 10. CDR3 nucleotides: TGTGCCAGCAGCCCCCTGGGAGGGGTGAGGTCCTACGAGCAGTACTTC. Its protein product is CASSPLGGVRSYEQYF.

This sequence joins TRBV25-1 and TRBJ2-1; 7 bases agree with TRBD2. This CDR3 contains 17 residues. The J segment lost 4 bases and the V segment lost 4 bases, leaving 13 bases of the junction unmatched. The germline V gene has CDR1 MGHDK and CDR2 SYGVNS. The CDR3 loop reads CASSAPAGTMIYNEQFF. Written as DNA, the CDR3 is TGTGCCAGCAGTGCCCCCGCGGGGACTATGATATACAATGAGCAGTTCTTC.

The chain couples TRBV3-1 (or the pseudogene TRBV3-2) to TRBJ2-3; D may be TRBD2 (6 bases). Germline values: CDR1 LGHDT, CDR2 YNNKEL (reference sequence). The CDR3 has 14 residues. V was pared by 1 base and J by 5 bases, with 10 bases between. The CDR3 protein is CASSQGSGVDTQYF. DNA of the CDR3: TGTGCCAGCAGCCAAGGGTCGGGAGTAGATACGCAGTATTTT.

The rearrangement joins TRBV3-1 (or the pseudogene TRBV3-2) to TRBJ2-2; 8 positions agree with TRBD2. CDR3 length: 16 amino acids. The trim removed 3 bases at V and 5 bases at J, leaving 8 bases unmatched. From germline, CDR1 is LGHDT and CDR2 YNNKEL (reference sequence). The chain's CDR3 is CASSQRLALGTGELFF. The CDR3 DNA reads TGTGCCAGCAGCCAGAGACTAGCGCTGGGGACCGGGGAGCTGTTTTTT.

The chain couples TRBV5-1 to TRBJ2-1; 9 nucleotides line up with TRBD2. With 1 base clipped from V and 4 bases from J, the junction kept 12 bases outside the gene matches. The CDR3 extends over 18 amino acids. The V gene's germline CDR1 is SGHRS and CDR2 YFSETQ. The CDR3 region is CASSLMMRAAGGYNEQFF. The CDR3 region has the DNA TGCGCCAGCAGCTTGATGATGAGAGCAGCGGGAGGATACAATGAGCAGTTCTTC.

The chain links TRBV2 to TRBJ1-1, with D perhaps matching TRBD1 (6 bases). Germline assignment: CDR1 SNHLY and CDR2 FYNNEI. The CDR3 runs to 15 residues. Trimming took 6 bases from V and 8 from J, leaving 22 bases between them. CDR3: CASSGQTGSLGEAFF. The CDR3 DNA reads TGTGCCAGCAGCGGTCAAACAGGGTCATTAGGAGAAGCTTTCTTT.

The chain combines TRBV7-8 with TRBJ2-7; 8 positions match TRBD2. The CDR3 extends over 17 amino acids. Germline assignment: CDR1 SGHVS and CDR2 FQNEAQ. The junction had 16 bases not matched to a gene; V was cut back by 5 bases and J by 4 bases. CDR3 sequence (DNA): TGTGCCAGCAGCCGAGGGACAATGACTAGCGTGGGGTACGAGCAGTACTTC. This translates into CASSRGTMTSVGYEQYF.

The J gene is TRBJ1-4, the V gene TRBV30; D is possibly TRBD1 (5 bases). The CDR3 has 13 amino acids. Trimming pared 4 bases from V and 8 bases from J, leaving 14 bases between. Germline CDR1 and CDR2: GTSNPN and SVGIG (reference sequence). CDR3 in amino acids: CAWTRGGFEKLFF. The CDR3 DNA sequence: TGTGCCTGGACCCGGGGGGGGTTCGAAAAACTGTTTTTT.

CDR3 residues: CASSTLLTSGDEQFF. DNA of the CDR3: TGTGCCAGCAGCACTCTCCTGACTAGCGGGGATGAGCAGTTCTTC. The chain carries TRBV6-5 and TRBJ2-1; 11 bases align to TRBD2. J gave up 8 bases and V 6 bases, and 9 bases lay outside the gene matches. Germline assignment: CDR1 MNHEY and CDR2 SVGAGI. CDR3 size: 15 residues.

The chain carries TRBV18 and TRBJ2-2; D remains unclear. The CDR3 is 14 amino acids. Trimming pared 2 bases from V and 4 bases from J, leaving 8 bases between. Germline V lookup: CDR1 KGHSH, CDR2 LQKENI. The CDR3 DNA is TGTGCCAGCTCACCAGAAGCAAGCACCGGGGAGCTGTTTTTT. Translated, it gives CASSPEASTGELFF.